These 30 T cell receptor beta chains were sequenced from one sample in a study of blood T cell repertoires in COVID-19 (dated by TCRdb to 2018 to 2020). Library method: the immunoSEQ multiplex PCR assay. TCRdb limited this immuneACCESS table to in-frame rearrangements with V and J called. A share of clones is missing; checked studies link under half to unresolved V genes, and the rest is unexplained. The table for this sample lists 90,000 to 120,000 clones; roughly four fifths of them were counted only once. 2.5% to 4% of the sample is taken by the ten largest. The sample was peripheral blood. All receptors come from a woman aged 80 or over with active or convalescent COVID-19.

The J gene is TRBJ1-6, the V gene TRBV18, with D unclear. This CDR3 region has 15 residues. The V end was cut by 2 bases, the J end by 5 bases, with 10 bases between. The germline CDR1 and CDR2 sequences are KGHSH and LQKENI. CDR3: CASSPYLTDNSPLHF. CDR3 DNA: TGTGCCAGCTCACCATACCTAACGGATAATTCACCCCTCCACTTT.

The CDR3 region has the DNA TGTGCCAGCCTACCCGGACAGGGAGGCCAGCCCCAGCATTTT. Translation gives CASLPGQGGQPQHF. This chain joins TRBV2 and TRBJ1-5; 8 bases fit TRBD1. This CDR3 is 14 amino acids long. Per germline, CDR1 SNHLY and CDR2 FYNNEI. The V gene end was trimmed by 8 bases and the J gene end by 7 bases; junction bases not matched to a gene: 10.

A remark on this clone: Other nucleotide sequences from this sample produce the same CDR3. The chain employs TRBV29-1 and TRBJ2-3, with D unresolved. From germline, CDR1 is SQVTM and CDR2 ANQGSEA. Trimming took off 8 bases at V and 3 bases at J, with 6 bases between the two ends. This CDR3 spans 10 amino acids. The CDR3 spells CSTDTDTQYF. CDR3 sequence (DNA): TGCAGCACAGATACAGATACGCAGTATTTT.

The rearrangement links TRBV5-8 to TRBJ1-1; TRBD1 is a possible D gene (5 bases). Germline values: CDR1 SGHTS, CDR2 YDEGEE. The ends were cut back, 4 bases at V and 7 bases at J, with 11 bases in the middle. The CDR3 has 12 residues. The CDR3 nucleotides are TGTGCCAGCAGCCGGAACACAGGTGAAGCTTTCTTT. Protein: CASSRNTGEAFF.

The J gene is TRBJ2-1, the V gene TRBV7-8, with TRBD2 identical over 12 bases. V trimming: 5 bases; J trimming: 1 base; junction bases outside the gene matches: 6. The CDR3 runs 17 residues. Germline lookup yields CDR1 SGHVS and CDR2 FQNEAQ. CDR3 region: CASSAWTSGTSYNEQFF. CDR3 nucleotides: TGTGCCAGCAGCGCCTGGACTAGCGGGACTTCCTACAATGAGCAGTTCTTC. The complete variable domain, with remaining parts taken from reference TRBV7-8 and TRBJ2-1, reads GAGVSQSPRYKVAKRGQDVALRCDPISGHVSLFWYQQALGQGPEFLTYFQNEAQLDKSGLPSDRFFAERPEGSVSTLKIQRTQQEDSAVYLCASSAWTSGTSYNEQFFGPGTRLTVL.

The V and J genes are TRBV18 and TRBJ2-7; 7 nucleotides line up with TRBD2. Germline V gene sequence: CDR1 KGHSH, CDR2 LQKENI. With V trimmed by 3 bases and J by 7 bases, 9 bases remained unmatched. This CDR3 contains 14 residues. In DNA, the CDR3 is TGTGCCAGCTCACCCTGGGGGGAGCGGGGAGAGCAGTACTTC. Translation: CASSPWGERGEQYF.

This rearrangement joins TRBV2 to TRBJ2-5, with a possible D match to TRBD2 (5 bases). The CDR3 has 13 residues. V lost 7 bases and J lost 2, with 11 bases in between. CDR1 is SNHLY, CDR2 FYNNEI, per germline. The CDR3 bases are TGTGCCAGCAAGGGAGCTATACAAGAGACCCAGTACTTC. Translating it yields CASKGAIQETQYF.

The table lists this clone with a count of one. This chain uses TRBV18 with TRBJ1-6; 7 bases map to TRBD1. The CDR3 is made up of 14 amino acids. Germline lookup yields CDR1 KGHSH and CDR2 LQKENI. V lost 2 bases and J lost 5; bases outside the gene matches: 0. This CDR3 is CASSPTGDNSPLHF. The CDR3 coding sequence is TGTGCCAGCTCACCAACAGGGGATAATTCACCCCTCCACTTT.

The chain is built from TRBV15 and TRBJ2-7; weak D call: TRBD2 (5 bases). The CDR3 spans 16 residues. Deletions cut 0 bases from V and 13 bases from J, with 25 bases between. CDR1 LNHNV and CDR2 YYDKDF come from the germline V gene (reference sequence). CDR3 DNA: TGTGCCACCAGCAGAGATATGACCCCTGGCCCGGGGTTGCCTTACTTC. It encodes CATSRDMTPGPGLPYF.

The chain is built from TRBV4-3 and TRBJ1-5; 7 positions agree with TRBD1. The CDR3 is made up of 13 amino acids. CDR1 and CDR2 from the germline V gene are LGHNA and YSLEER. V dropped 1 base and J dropped 10; count of bases not matched to a gene: 4. CDR3 loop: CASSQGGDSPQHF. The CDR3 DNA sequence: TGCGCCAGCAGCCAAGGAGGGGACAGTCCCCAGCATTTT.

The gene calls are TRBV28 and TRBJ1-1, with 7 bases matching TRBD1. The V segment lost 6 bases and the J segment 0 bases; nucleotides outside the gene matches: 7. The germline CDR1 and CDR2 sequences are MDHEN and SYDVKM. This CDR3 is built from 15 residues. The chain's CDR3 is CASRILQGMNTEAFF. The CDR3 DNA reads TGTGCCAGCAGAATACTACAGGGGATGAACACTGAAGCTTTCTTT.

The chain carries TRBV18 and TRBJ1-1; D remains ambiguous. This CDR3 comprises 15 residues. The germline V gene has CDR1 KGHSH and CDR2 LQKENI. The V end was cut by 5 bases, the J end by 1 base, with 14 bases between. The CDR3 spells CASSAVEPKNTEAFF. CDR3 nucleotide sequence: TGTGCCAGCTCAGCGGTAGAGCCGAAGAACACTGAAGCTTTCTTT.

The chain uses TRBV9 and TRBJ2-7; no clear D. CDR1 SGDLS and CDR2 YYNGEE come from the germline V gene. The CDR3 contains 15 residues. V lost 0 bases to trimming and J lost 5 bases, with 15 bases between them. The CDR3 bases are TGTGCCAGCAGCGTAGGTGGTCCGGGTGTCCACGAGCAGTACTTC. It specifies CASSVGGPGVHEQYF.

This chain joins TRBV19 and TRBJ2-3; 8 bases are shared with TRBD2. The V gene end was trimmed by 3 bases and the J gene end by 9 bases; junction bases not matched to a gene: 17. Germline V lookup: CDR1 LNHDA, CDR2 SQIVND (reference sequence). CDR3 length: 17 residues. Here the CDR3 reads CASSISDTGLGGRTQYF. CDR3 nucleotide sequence: TGTGCCAGTAGTATCTCGGACACAGGTTTGGGCGGGAGGACGCAGTATTTT.

This sequence joins TRBV7-2 and TRBJ2-7; weak D call: TRBD1 (5 bases). This CDR3 is built from 15 residues. Trimming pared 2 bases from V and 2 bases from J, leaving 13 bases between. CDR1 is SGHTA and CDR2 is FQGNSA in the germline V gene. The CDR3 DNA is TGTGCCAGCAGCTTACAGCAGGGTACCCCCTACGAGCAGTACTTC. Translated, it gives CASSLQQGTPYEQYF.

The chain links TRBV28 to TRBJ1-5; TRBD1 matches 8 bases. This CDR3 has 15 residues. In germline, CDR1 is MDHEN, CDR2 SYDVKM. Trimming cost V 6 bases and J 3 bases; bases outside gene matches: 7. DNA of the CDR3: TGTGCCAGCAGAGGACAGGGAAGTTTCAATCAGCCCCAGCATTTT. This gives the protein CASRGQGSFNQPQHF.

The CDR3: CASSPQGGRNTGELFF. CDR3 nucleotide sequence: TGTGCCAGCAGCCCCCAGGGGGGAAGAAACACCGGGGAGCTGTTTTTT. This chain joins TRBV7-2 and TRBJ2-2; the D gene is possibly TRBD1 (7 bases). Trimming pared 5 bases from V and 2 bases from J, leaving 15 bases between. Germline loops: CDR1 SGHTA, CDR2 FQGNSA. CDR3 length: 16 amino acids.

J is TRBJ1-6 and V is TRBV27; D might be TRBD1 (6 bases). This CDR3 has 15 amino acids. Germline CDR1 MNHEY, CDR2 SMNVEV (reference sequence). Trimming took off 6 bases at V and 2 bases at J, with 11 bases between the two ends. CDR3: CASRTWDTYNSPLHF. CDR3 nucleotide sequence: TGTGCCAGCAGGACATGGGACACCTATAATTCACCCCTCCACTTT.

The chain employs TRBV6-2 or TRBV6-3 and TRBJ1-2; possibly TRBD1 for D (6 bases). The CDR3 has 20 residues. V shed 0 bases and J shed 7 bases, with 30 bases lying between them. CDR1 and CDR2 (germline): MNHEY, SVGEGT. The CDR3 DNA is TGTGCCAGCAGTTACTCGAGGGCTGGTCTGGCAGGGGCTACCTCAACTGGCTACACCTTC. It translates to CASSYSRAGLAGATSTGYTF.

The J gene is TRBJ2-7, the V gene TRBV11-2; perhaps TRBD2 as D (5 bases). There are 14 residues in the CDR3. The V gene lost 3 bases and the J gene lost 3 bases, with 12 bases spanning the gap. The V gene's germline CDR1 is SGHAT and CDR2 FQNNGV. The CDR3 here is CASSFSGILYEQYF. The CDR3, as DNA: TGTGCCAGCAGCTTTTCCGGGATCCTCTACGAGCAGTACTTC. Full variable domain (missing parts from reference TRBV11-2 and TRBJ2-7): EAGVAQSPRYKIIEKRQSVAFWCNPISGHATLYWYQQILGQGPKLLIQFQNNGVVDDSQLPKDRFSAERLKGVDSTLKIQPAKLEDSAVYLCASSFSGILYEQYFGPGTRLTVT.

This chain uses TRBV19 with TRBJ2-3, with 9 bases aligning to TRBD1. Trimming cost V 2 bases and J 4 bases; bases outside gene matches: 7. The CDR3 runs to 16 residues. Germline values: CDR1 LNHDA, CDR2 SQIVND (reference sequence). CDR3: CASSIWTGAPADTQYF. For the CDR3, the DNA is TGTGCCAGTAGTATATGGACAGGGGCCCCTGCAGATACGCAGTATTTT.

The chain joins TRBV21-1 to TRBJ1-4; the D call of TRBD1 is as the table states it, not checked on the DNA. TRBV21-1 is classified as a pseudogene. This CDR3 has 14 amino acids. CDR3 sequence (DNA): TGTGCCAGCAGCGCCCATGACAGTAATGAAAAACTGTTTTTT. This translates into CASSAHDSNEKLFF.

This chain links TRBV5-4 with TRBJ1-1; 7 bases fit TRBD1. The CDR3 is made up of 13 amino acids. V gave up 3 bases and J gave up 5 bases; unmatched junction bases: 4. The V gene's germline CDR1 is SGHNT and CDR2 YYREEE (reference sequence). CDR3 in amino acids: CASSSQGNTEAFF. The CDR3 coding sequence is TGTGCCAGCAGCTCACAGGGGAATACTGAAGCTTTCTTT.

V and J are TRBV5-1 and TRBJ2-5, with D uncertain. This CDR3 region has 11 residues. Germline V gene sequence: CDR1 SGHRS, CDR2 YFSETQ. Trimming stripped 4 bases from V and 4 bases from J, with 5 bases between. CDR3 in DNA: TGCGCCAGCAGCGTACTAGAGACCCAGTACTTC. Its protein is CASSVLETQYF.

The chain couples TRBV30 to TRBJ1-5, with 7 bases fitting TRBD1. The CDR3 totals 14 residues. Germline-derived CDR1 and CDR2 are GTSNPN and SVGIG (reference sequence). V lost 4 bases and J lost 2; bases outside the gene matches: 5. The DNA of the CDR3 is TGTGCCTGGAACCGACAGGGCGGCAATCAGCCCCAGCATTTT. As protein: CAWNRQGGNQPQHF.

The chain is built from TRBV19 and TRBJ1-5; possibly TRBD1 for D (5 bases). Germline assignment: CDR1 LNHDA and CDR2 SQIVND (reference sequence). The CDR3 is 14 residues long. Trimming stripped 8 bases from V and 7 bases from J, with 18 bases between. The DNA of the CDR3 is TGTGCCAGTGGGTTTCTAGGGGCGGGACAGCCCCAGCATTTT. Protein: CASGFLGAGQPQHF.

V is TRBV19 and J is TRBJ1-5; 7 bases are a match to TRBD1. The CDR3 is 14 amino acids. In germline, CDR1 is LNHDA, CDR2 SQIVND (reference sequence). J was trimmed by 0 bases and V by 4 bases; bases with no gene match: 0. The CDR3 coding sequence is TGTGCCAGTAGTAACAGGGGTAGCAATCAGCCCCAGCATTTT. As protein: CASSNRGSNQPQHF.

This chain links TRBV6-2 or TRBV6-3 with TRBJ2-7; D is possibly TRBD1 (5 bases). Trimming took 2 bases from V and 6 from J, leaving 14 bases between them. The CDR3 loop spans 14 amino acids. In germline, CDR1 is MNHEY, CDR2 SVGEGT. CDR3 loop: CASSYARALAEQYF. The CDR3 DNA is TGTGCCAGCAGTTACGCCAGGGCCCTCGCCGAGCAGTACTTC.

The genes are TRBV5-1 and TRBJ1-5; 9 nucleotides line up with TRBD1. With V trimmed by 0 bases and J by 4 bases, 2 bases remained unmatched. There are 15 residues in the CDR3. Germline values: CDR1 SGHRS, CDR2 YFSETQ. CDR3 in amino acids: CASSLGTGVNQPQHF. The CDR3 DNA reads TGCGCCAGCAGCTTGGGGACAGGGGTAAATCAGCCCCAGCATTTT. Using reference TRBV5-1 and TRBJ1-5 for the parts outside the CDR3, the full variable domain is KAGVTQTPRYLIKTRGQQVTLSCSPISGHRSVSWYQQTPGQGLQFLFEYFSETQRNKGNFPGRFSGRQFSNSRSEMNVSTLELGDSALYLCASSLGTGVNQPQHFGDGTRLSIL.

The rearrangement joins TRBV27 to TRBJ2-1, with 11 bases that match TRBD2. Trimming at V came to 5 bases and at J to 3 bases, leaving 3 bases not matched to a gene. This CDR3 has 15 residues. The germline V gene encodes CDR1 MNHEY and CDR2 SMNVEV (reference sequence). CDR3 DNA: TGTGCCAGCAGTGAGACTAGCGGGAACTACAATGAGCAGTTCTTC. It translates to CASSETSGNYNEQFF.